A single sample gave rise to the 23 T cell receptor beta chains below, sequenced in a study of blood T cell repertoires in COVID-19. Measured with immunoSEQ multiplex PCR; TCRdb has only the in-frame clones, and not every one. The data hold hundreds of thousands of clones, with more than 70% observed a single time. Sequenced sample: PBMCs or T cells enriched from blood (not recorded which). Receptors were obtained from a woman aged 40-49 years with acute COVID-19.

V gene TRBV27 combines with J gene TRBJ1-2; D not certain. Trimming took 7 bases from V and 2 from J, leaving 11 bases between them. The CDR3 spans 13 residues. Germline CDR1 MNHEY, CDR2 SMNVEV (reference sequence). CDR3 nucleotide sequence: TGTGCCAGCAAAGACGACAAGAACTATGGCTACACCTTC. Translated, it gives CASKDDKNYGYTF.

The chain uses TRBV7-3 and TRBJ1-1, with no clear D. This CDR3 is 13 amino acids long. The germline CDR1 and CDR2 sequences are SGHTA and FQGTGA. Deletions cut 1 base from V and 1 base from J, with 4 bases between. The CDR3 protein is CASSLNKNTEAFF. The CDR3 DNA is TGTGCCAGCAGCTTAAACAAGAACACTGAAGCTTTCTTT. Looking up the rest from reference TRBV7-3 and TRBJ1-1 gives the full variable domain: GAGVSQTPSNKVTEKGKYVELRCDPISGHTALYWYRQSLGQGPEFLIYFQGTGAADDSGLPNDRFFAVRPEGSVSTLKIQRTERGDSAVYLCASSLNKNTEAFFGQGTRLTVV.

V and J are TRBV7-2 and TRBJ1-2; TRBD1 matches 12 bases. Per germline, CDR1 SGHTA and CDR2 FQGNSA. With 6 bases clipped from V and 1 base from J, the junction kept 6 bases outside the gene matches. The CDR3 runs to 16 residues. The CDR3, as DNA: TGTGCCAGCAGAGGGACAGGGGGCGCCTATAACTATGGCTACACCTTC. This codes for CASRGTGGAYNYGYTF. Filled out from reference TRBV7-2 and TRBJ1-2, the complete variable domain reads GAGVSQSPSNKVTEKGKDVELRCDPISGHTALYWYRQSLGQGLEFLIYFQGNSAPDKSGLPSDRFSAERTGGSVSTLTIQRTQQEDSAVYLCASRGTGGAYNYGYTFGSGTRLTVV.

The chain has TRBV19 and TRBJ2-1; 10 bases match TRBD2. V was clipped by 3 bases and J by 6 bases; unmatched bases: 8. The CDR3 sequence is 16 residues long. Germline V gene sequence: CDR1 LNHDA, CDR2 SQIVND (reference sequence). CDR3 in amino acids: CASSMLAGDGANEQFF. CDR3 coding DNA: TGTGCCAGTAGTATGCTAGCGGGAGATGGGGCCAATGAGCAGTTCTTC.

The V and J genes are TRBV5-4 and TRBJ1-2; 7 bases map to TRBD1. The V gene end was trimmed by 4 bases and the J gene end by 0 bases; junction bases not matched to a gene: 3. Germline-derived CDR1 and CDR2 are SGHNT and YYREEE (reference sequence). The CDR3 has 14 amino acids. The CDR3 region is CASSAQGPNYGYTF. The CDR3 DNA reads TGTGCCAGCAGCGCACAGGGGCCTAACTATGGCTACACCTTC.

The V call is TRBV7-9, the J call TRBJ1-1; TRBD1 might be the D (6 bases). This CDR3 spans 14 amino acids. Germline values: CDR1 SEHNR, CDR2 FQNEAQ (reference sequence). The germline V and J ends were trimmed by 2 bases and 10 bases, with 17 bases remaining between them. CDR3 DNA: TGTGCCAGCAGCTTATCCCAGGGGCAACTCGGAGCTTTCTTT. Translating it yields CASSLSQGQLGAFF.

V gene TRBV11-3 combines with J gene TRBJ2-3; no firm D call. CDR1 SGHNT and CDR2 YENEEA come from the germline V gene. The CDR3 length is 14 residues. Deletions cut 3 bases from V and 0 bases from J, with 7 bases between. CDR3 DNA sequence: TGTGCCAGCAGCTTGGGCTCTAGCACAGATACGCAGTATTTT. Translated, it gives CASSLGSSTDTQYF.

The chain is built from TRBV24-1 and TRBJ1-2, with D possibly matching TRBD1 (6 bases). CDR1 and CDR2 (germline): KGHDR, SFDVKD. The CDR3 extends over 16 amino acids. V was clipped by 2 bases and J by 0 bases, with 12 bases between them. The CDR3 loop is CATSDSWTVANYGYTF. The CDR3, as DNA: TGTGCCACCAGTGATTCTTGGACAGTAGCTAACTATGGCTACACCTTC.

This clone came up once. The V and J genes are TRBV5-1 and TRBJ1-4, with a possible D match to TRBD1 (5 bases). The CDR3 sequence is 14 residues long. CDR1 is SGHRS, CDR2 YFSETQ, per germline. Deletions cut 1 base from V and 6 bases from J, with 10 bases between. The CDR3 DNA sequence: TGCGCCAGCAGCTTGCAGGGTATGGATGAAAAACTGTTTTTT. It translates to CASSLQGMDEKLFF.

This clone was recorded only once. This chain uses TRBV3-1 (or the pseudogene TRBV3-2) with TRBJ2-7, with 11 bases that match TRBD2. Germline trimming cut 6 bases from V and 3 bases from J; bases unmatched to any gene: 4. The CDR3 is made up of 14 amino acids. Per germline, CDR1 LGHDT and CDR2 YNNKEL (reference sequence). DNA of the CDR3: TGTGCCAGCAGACCGACTAGCGGGGACTACGAGCAGTACTTC. Translation gives CASRPTSGDYEQYF.

The gene calls are TRBV5-6 and TRBJ2-7; TRBD2 agrees at 7 bases. The CDR3 extends over 15 amino acids. V lost 3 bases to trimming and J lost 3 bases; unmatched junction nucleotides: 9. Germline assignment: CDR1 SGHDT and CDR2 YYEEEE. CDR3 nucleotide sequence: TGTGCCAGCAGCTACCTGAAAGGGGAGGGCTACGAGCAGTACTTC. Its protein is CASSYLKGEGYEQYF.

The CDR3 region has the DNA TGTGCCAGCTGGGACAGGGGATACACAGATACGCAGTATTTT. Encoded protein: CASWDRGYTDTQYF. The chain has TRBV2 and TRBJ2-3, with 10 bases aligning to TRBD1. The CDR3 sequence is 14 residues long. Looked up from germline, CDR1 is SNHLY and CDR2 is FYNNEI. V gave up 8 bases and J gave up 2 bases; unmatched junction bases: 4. Full variable domain (rest looked up from reference TRBV2 and TRBJ2-3): EPEVTQTPSHQVTQMGQEVILRCVPISNHLYFYWYRQILGQKVEFLVSFYNNEISEKSEIFDDQFSVERPDGSNFTLKIRSTKLEDSAMYFCASWDRGYTDTQYFGPGTRLTVL.

This chain uses TRBV28 with TRBJ2-7, with 11 nucleotides matching TRBD1. The CDR3 is 13 residues long. V lost 4 bases, J lost 6 bases, and 2 bases stayed unmatched. Germline assignment: CDR1 MDHEN and CDR2 SYDVKM. The CDR3 nucleotides are TGTGCCAGCAGTTGGGGACAGGGGGGCGAGCAGTACTTC. As protein: CASSWGQGGEQYF.

The V call is TRBV7-3, the J call TRBJ2-1; 11 positions match TRBD2. Trimming cost V 4 bases and J 5 bases; bases outside gene matches: 1. CDR3 size: 14 residues. In germline, CDR1 is SGHTA, CDR2 FQGTGA. The DNA of the CDR3 is TGTGCCAGCAGCTCGGGACTAGCGGACAATGAGCAGTTCTTC. This sequence encodes CASSSGLADNEQFF.

This chain connects TRBV7-8 to TRBJ1-5, with D hard to call. The CDR3 consists of 14 residues. Trimming left V 0 bases short and J 4 bases short, with 7 bases between. CDR1 and CDR2 from the germline V gene are SGHVS and FQNEAQ. The CDR3 loop reads CASSLALQNQPQHF. CDR3 nucleotide sequence: TGTGCCAGCAGCTTAGCTCTGCAGAATCAGCCCCAGCATTTT.

This chain joins TRBV4-1 and TRBJ1-2; D ambiguous. CDR1 is MGHRA and CDR2 is YSYEKL in the germline V gene. There are 13 residues in the CDR3. V lost 0 bases and J lost 7, with 9 bases in between. The CDR3 sequence is CASSQDSGFGYTF. Written as DNA, the CDR3 is TGCGCCAGCAGCCAAGATTCAGGATTTGGCTACACCTTC.

The V and J genes are TRBV2 and TRBJ1-1; perhaps TRBD1 as D (6 bases). Germline assignment: CDR1 SNHLY and CDR2 FYNNEI. Deletions cut 2 bases from V and 7 bases from J, with 11 bases between. The CDR3 length is 13 residues. The CDR3 protein is CASSEQGLNEAFF. CDR3 DNA sequence: TGTGCCAGCAGTGAACAGGGGCTGAATGAAGCTTTCTTT.

This clone showed up just once. The chain has TRBV25-1 and TRBJ1-5; 12 bases are shared with TRBD1. The V segment lost 4 bases and the J segment 7 bases; nucleotides outside the gene matches: 5. CDR3 length: 15 amino acids. Per the germline V gene, CDR1 is MGHDK and CDR2 is SYGVNS. The CDR3 nucleotides are TGTGCCAGCAGTGTTGGGACAGGGGGCGGCCAGCCCCAGCATTTT. This encodes CASSVGTGGGQPQHF. Full variable domain (outside the CDR3, taken from reference TRBV25-1 and TRBJ1-5): EADIYQTPRYLVIGTGKKITLECSQTMGHDKMYWYQQDPGMELHLIHYSYGVNSTEKGDLSSESTVSRIRTEHFPLTLESARPSHTSQYLCASSVGTGGGQPQHFGDGTRLSIL.

Only one count was recorded for this clone. The J gene is TRBJ2-1, the V gene TRBV2; a weak D match, TRBD2 (6 bases). The V end was cut by 7 bases, the J end by 0 bases, with 10 bases between. Germline V gene lookup returns CDR1 SNHLY and CDR2 FYNNEI. This CDR3 comprises 14 residues. CDR3 sequence reads: CASIGRSSYNEQFF. The CDR3 DNA reads TGTGCCAGCATCGGGAGATCCTCCTACAATGAGCAGTTCTTC. Full variable domain (outside the CDR3, taken from reference TRBV2 and TRBJ2-1): EPEVTQTPSHQVTQMGQEVILRCVPISNHLYFYWYRQILGQKVEFLVSFYNNEISEKSEIFDDQFSVERPDGSNFTLKIRSTKLEDSAMYFCASIGRSSYNEQFFGPGTRLTVL.

The chain carries TRBV10-3 and TRBJ1-5; D is unresolved. The CDR3 extends over 14 amino acids. Germline CDR1 and CDR2: ENHRY and SYGVKD. V was pared by 4 bases and J by 2 bases, with 9 bases between. DNA for the CDR3: TGTGCCATCAGTGCTGTTATCCGCAATCAGCCCCAGCATTTT. This translates into CAISAVIRNQPQHF.

This chain uses TRBV19 with TRBJ2-2; 9 bases agree with TRBD2. V lost 3 bases and J lost 4; bases outside the gene matches: 12. The germline V gene has CDR1 LNHDA and CDR2 SQIVND (reference sequence). This CDR3 region has 18 residues. The CDR3 sequence is CASSILFGLAGFTGELFF. Here the CDR3 DNA reads TGTGCCAGTAGTATTCTATTCGGGCTAGCGGGATTCACCGGGGAGCTGTTTTTT.

The chain is built from TRBV7-8 and TRBJ1-1; 9 nucleotides align to TRBD1. Germline CDR1 reads SGHVS; CDR2 reads FQNEAQ. V was pared by 5 bases and J by 11 bases, with 6 bases of the junction left unmatched. This CDR3 has 12 residues. CDR3 nucleotide sequence: TGTGCCAGCAGCCTAGACAGGGGGGTGGCTTTCTTT. Its protein product is CASSLDRGVAFF.

DNA for the CDR3: TGTGCCAGCAGCTTGGGGAGGGTCTTGGATTCACCCCTCCACTTT. This gives the protein CASSLGRVLDSPLHF. V and J are TRBV5-6 and TRBJ1-6; D remains ambiguous. CDR1 and CDR2 (germline): SGHDT, YYEEEE. V lost 0 bases and J lost 8, with 12 bases in between. The CDR3 loop spans 15 amino acids.